This TCR beta chain appears in the sequencing data of a study of persistence of HIV-infected CD4 T cells (dated by TCRdb to about 2020). Regarding the research as a whole: CMV- and HIV-1 Gag-responding CD4+ T cells were isolated from ART-treated individuals so that antigen-driven clonal expansion of HIV-1-infected cells could be examined. The median time participants had been on suppressive ART was about eight years. Peripheral blood samples of up to about 180 mL were collected at multiple time points, except for a couple of participants, who underwent leukapheresis at a single time point. Proviral sequencing was used to assess clonality among infected cells, whereas TCRbeta sequencing gauged the clonality of all cells within each sorted population. For the TCR cluster analysis across participants, fewer than ten participants were included for CMV and more than five participants for Gag. Overall study results and their limits: Bulk TCR analyses could not be limited to the rare CMV-responding cells that actually contained HIV-1 proviruses. TCRbeta richness in CMV- and Gag-responding cells was significantly lower than in anti-CD3/anti-CD28-responding cells; CMV-responding cells had higher oligoclonality than CD3/CD28-stimulated and Gag-responding cells. TCR oligoclonality correlated with proviral oligoclonality within the same sorted populations. The study involved few individuals and tested only a limited range of antigens. Degenerate expanded CDR3beta sequences were enriched in antigen-responding cells, suggesting convergent selection of CD4+ responses to CMV and Gag.

The sample holds a few counts of this clone. Its antigen remains undetermined. No base qualities exist here, and no much larger clone lies one base off it. The meaning of the sample's treatment or condition label: suppressive antiretroviral therapy. Cells were stimulated with a pool of overlapping HIV-1 Gag 15-mer peptides at 0.95 to 1 ug per peptide per mL. Memory CD4+ T cells that did not respond, being CD40L-negative, CD69-negative and CD45RO-high, were sorted as memory populations depleted of antigen-responding cells. Participants were HIV-1-infected adults who started suppressive ART during chronic infection. For at least 4 years, the participants' plasma HIV-1 RNA had been undetectable, below 50 copies/mL. To be included, a participant needed positive CMV serology and a CD4+ T cell count above 400 cells/uL. Before stimulation, PBMCs were isolated using density centrifugation and then depleted of CD8+ T cells. For approximately 17 hours, CD8-depleted PBMCs were stimulated with anti-CD28/CD49d costimulation, a CD40-blocking antibody, and enfuvirtide, which was added to prevent new infections. Cells were sorted on a Beckman Coulter MoFlo Legacy or XDP sorter, with propidium iodide excluding dead cells. The QIAamp DNA Mini Kit was used for genomic DNA extraction from samples above one million cells, and the Quick-DNA Microprep Kit was used otherwise.

The immunoSEQ hsTCRB assay version 4, run in survey mode, was used to sequence TCRbeta repertoires from genomic DNA. For TCRbeta sequencing, genomic DNA was diluted to about 10 ng/uL, with up to about 1 ug used per sample. In the paper's pipeline: Analysis of the TCRbeta data was done in ImmunoSeq Analyzer 3.0, and diversity was computed on productive nucleotide rearrangements. Using the Immunarch R package, lower-bound TCR diversity was estimated with the improved Chao index and clonality was estimated with the Gini coefficient. Different nucleotide rearrangements encoding the same CDR3beta amino acid sequence were counted as distinct clonotypes. Differential abundance analysis found TCRbeta sequences that were significantly enriched in antigen-responding cells compared with anti-CD3/anti-CD28-activated cells. Using predicted peptide-MHC specificity as the basis, GLIPH2 grouped TCRs into clusters, both for each participant individually and for the merged data sets that combined participants. Sourced from immuneACCESS, this table was stored by TCRdb with only in-frame sequences that have V and J called. A share of the clones is absent; for the studies checked, an unresolved V gene accounts for under half, and the remainder has no known explanation. The V and J calls and clone size come from that table; D and trimming were worked out from the DNA. A total of about 40,000 clones appear in this sample, around three quarters of them only once. The ten largest clones take up 12% to 15% of the sample.

V has 7 bases trimmed and J has 4 bases trimmed; junction bases matching no gene number 6. The CDR3 starts with the cysteine, ends with the phenylalanine, and has 13 residues. Of the read, only the CDR3 DNA is kept; its 39 bases are in frame from base 1. CDR1 and CDR2, per the germline V gene, are MDHEN and SYDVKM. The chain uses TRBV28 and TRBJ1-2; 7 junctional bases match TRBD1. This receptor was identified in an adult man with HIV who was CMV-seropositive. Sequenced here: CD4+ T cells sorted from PBMCs after approximately 19-hour stimulation, sampled from a patient who received antiretroviral therapy. The cell subset or site label here, explained by the study, means: CD40L-CD69- CD45RO-high memory CD4 T cells not responding to Gag peptides. The CDR3 in this case is CASKQGTAYGYTF. The nucleotide sequence is TGTGCCAGCAAACAGGGGACGGCCTATGGCTACACCTTC.